The 13 T cell receptor beta chains given below trace back to one sample, sequenced in a study of blood T cell repertoires in COVID-19. Clones were read by immunoSEQ multiplex PCR, and TCRdb kept only the in-frame ones, dropping some. The sample shows roughly 380,000 clones, 89% of them seen only once. Input material: peripheral blood. The receptors shown here come from a woman between 40 and 55 years old with COVID-19, enrolled during active disease.

This clone appeared a few times. The rearrangement uses TRBV19 and TRBJ2-1, with 9 nucleotides matching TRBD1. V gave up 0 bases and J gave up 15 bases; unmatched junction bases: 15. This CDR3 is 16 amino acids long. Germline V CDR1 and CDR2: LNHDA, SQIVND (reference sequence). The DNA for the CDR3 is TGTGCCAGTAGTATAGAACTTGGGATCCCGGGACAGGGTCGGTTCTTC. Translation gives CASSIELGIPGQGRFF.

This chain joins TRBV14 and TRBJ1-2; D possibly corresponds to TRBD1 (6 bases). The CDR3 has 15 amino acids. Germline-derived CDR1 and CDR2 are SGHDN and FVKESK. Trimming took 0 bases from V and 3 from J, leaving 11 bases between them. CDR3 sequence (DNA): TGTGCCAGCAGCCAAGATCCACAGGGACACTATGGCTACACCTTC. Translating gives CASSQDPQGHYGYTF.

The rearrangement joins TRBV10-3 to TRBJ2-2; D is unclear. The CDR3 totals 15 residues. Looked up from germline, CDR1 is ENHRY and CDR2 is SYGVKD. Trimming removed 4 bases at V and 0 bases at J, with 9 bases between. As DNA, the CDR3 is TGTGCCATCAGTGCCGGTATAACGAACACCGGGGAGCTGTTTTTT. Its translation: CAISAGITNTGELFF.

The chain uses TRBV28 and TRBJ2-5; 8 bases line up with TRBD1. The CDR3 runs 16 residues. With V trimmed by 5 bases and J by 1 base, 9 bases remained unmatched. CDR1 and CDR2 from the germline V gene are MDHEN and SYDVKM. CDR3 sequence reads: CASSVTGTGSQETQYF. CDR3 in DNA: TGTGCCAGCAGTGTAACCGGGACAGGATCCCAAGAGACCCAGTACTTC.

This clone was seen a single time. DNA of the CDR3: TGTGCCAGCAGTCCCCTTTTGCGGGAGGGCCCCTACGAGCAGTACTTC. This sequence encodes CASSPLLREGPYEQYF. The V and J genes are TRBV27 and TRBJ2-7, with TRBD2 identical over 9 bases. V shed 5 bases, J shed 2 bases, and the junction held 10 bases outside the gene matches. The CDR3 is 16 amino acids. In germline, CDR1 is MNHEY, CDR2 SMNVEV (reference sequence).

The CDR3 region has the DNA TGTGCCAGCAGTTTCATTACAGGGTATGGCTATGGCTACACCTTC. This gives the protein CASSFITGYGYGYTF. V usage is TRBV28 and J usage is TRBJ1-2, with D possibly matching TRBD1 (6 bases). The CDR3 sequence is 15 residues long. V shed 3 bases and J shed 4 bases, with 15 bases lying between them. Germline CDR1 and CDR2: MDHEN and SYDVKM.

The chain combines TRBV28 with TRBJ1-1; D is unclear. Germline V lookup: CDR1 MDHEN, CDR2 SYDVKM. The CDR3 is 13 residues long. Trimming stripped 6 bases from V and 6 bases from J, with 14 bases between. The CDR3 DNA is TGTGCCAGCAGCCGTACCCCGGTGGCTGAAGCTTTCTTT. It codes for CASSRTPVAEAFF.

The chain recombines TRBV5-4 with TRBJ1-1; 7 bases match TRBD1. The CDR3 spans 14 residues. V shed 0 bases, J shed 7 bases, and the junction held 6 bases outside the gene matches. Germline V gene data show CDR1 as SGHNT and CDR2 as YYREEE (reference sequence). The DNA for the CDR3 is TGTGCCAGCAGCTTGGGGGCAACAGGGGATGAAGCTTTCTTT. Residues: CASSLGATGDEAFF.

The chain has TRBV19 and TRBJ2-2; 8 nucleotides match TRBD2. Germline V lookup: CDR1 LNHDA, CDR2 SQIVND (reference sequence). V dropped 4 bases and J dropped 1; count of bases not matched to a gene: 5. The CDR3 is 16 residues long. The CDR3 DNA is TGTGCCAGTAGTACCCCCGGGACTAGGAACACCGGGGAGCTGTTTTTT. Encoded protein: CASSTPGTRNTGELFF. The whole variable domain, remainder taken from reference TRBV19 and TRBJ2-2, is DGGITQSPKYLFRKEGQNVTLSCEQNLNHDAMYWYRQDPGQGLRLIYYSQIVNDFQKGDIAEGYSVSREKKESFPLTVTSAQKNPTAFYLCASSTPGTRNTGELFFGEGSRLTVL.

V is TRBV6-2 or TRBV6-3 and J is TRBJ1-4; 8 bases align to TRBD1. This CDR3 contains 15 residues. Losses at the gene ends were 6 bases for V and 10 bases for J; bases not matched to a gene: 13. The germline gives CDR1 MNHEY, CDR2 SVGEGT. CDR3 protein: CASSLGGTGLGKLFF. CDR3 nucleotide sequence: TGTGCCAGCAGCCTGGGAGGGACAGGATTGGGAAAACTGTTTTTT.

CDR3 protein: CASSPFGGSGNSPLHF. The CDR3 coding sequence is TGTGCCAGCAGTCCCTTCGGAGGGTCGGGTAATTCACCCCTCCACTTT. V is TRBV28 and J is TRBJ1-6, with unresolved D. This CDR3 has 16 residues. V was shortened by 5 bases and J by 6 bases, with 17 bases between the two germline ends. The germline V gene encodes CDR1 MDHEN and CDR2 SYDVKM.

Only a few counts were recorded for this clone. The rearrangement joins TRBV30 to TRBJ1-5; D not resolved. Deletions cut 2 bases from V and 0 bases from J, with 11 bases between. The CDR3 is 15 amino acids. Per the germline V gene, CDR1 is GTSNPN and CDR2 is SVGIG (reference sequence). The DNA for the CDR3 is TGTGCCTGGAGTCCGGTTGGTCGTAGCAATCAGCCCCAGCATTTT. It translates to CAWSPVGRSNQPQHF.

This rearrangement joins TRBV28 to TRBJ1-5; 11 bases align to TRBD1. This CDR3 comprises 14 residues. Germline CDR1 MDHEN, CDR2 SYDVKM. Losses at the gene ends were 2 bases for V and 14 bases for J; bases not matched to a gene: 8. The CDR3 is CASSLGGTGGFEHF. CDR3 bases: TGTGCCAGCAGTTTAGGCGGGACAGGGGGGTTTGAGCATTTT.